The T cell receptor beta chain under discussion was sequenced for a study of T cell responses to AZD1222 COVID-19 vaccine. The V end lost 7 bases, the J end lost 1 base, and 5 bases lay between the germline ends. The CDR3 sequence is 12 residues long. This clone was counted once. The antigen remains undetermined. Regarding the study as a whole: Baseline testing showed seropositivity in only a handful of AZD1222 recipients. The donors showed a predominance of white British ancestry and of females, with possible underestimation of clonal diversity.

The table came from immunoSEQ multiplex PCR; TCRdb's copy has only in-frame clones and leaves some out. Of roughly 110,000 clones in the sample, roughly 88% are singletons; the top ten hold around 5%. The sequence was obtained from an adult in good health. J is TRBJ1-3 and V is TRBV12-3 or TRBV12-4; D is unclear. The material was peripheral blood, obtained on day 0 of AZD1222 vaccination. The CDR3 here is CASTSSGNTIYF. In nucleotides, the CDR3 is TGTGCCAGCACGTCTTCTGGAAACACCATATATTTT.